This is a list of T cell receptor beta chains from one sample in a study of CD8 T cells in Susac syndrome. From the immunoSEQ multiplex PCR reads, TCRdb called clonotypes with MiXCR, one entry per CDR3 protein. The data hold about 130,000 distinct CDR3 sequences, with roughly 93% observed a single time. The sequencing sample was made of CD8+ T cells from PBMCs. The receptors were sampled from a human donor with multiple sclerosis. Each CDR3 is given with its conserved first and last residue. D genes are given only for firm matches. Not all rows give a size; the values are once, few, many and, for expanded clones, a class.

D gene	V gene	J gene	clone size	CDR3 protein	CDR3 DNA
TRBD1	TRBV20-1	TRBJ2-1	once	CSAPGQGAYEQFF	TGCAGTGCTCCGGGACAGGGGGCTTATGAGCAGTTCTTC
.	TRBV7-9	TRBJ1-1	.	CASSPAGPSTEAFF	TGTGCCAGCAGCCCGGCGGGACCGAGCACTGAAGCTTTCTTT
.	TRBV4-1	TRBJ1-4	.	CASSQVSRDANEKLFF	TGCGCCAGCAGCCAAGTCAGCCGGGACGCTAATGAAAAACTGTTTTTT
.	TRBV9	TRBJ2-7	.	CASSVGWGRSYEQYF	TGTGCCAGCAGCGTAGGGTGGGGAAGATCCTACGAGCAGTACTTC
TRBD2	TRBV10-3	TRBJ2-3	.	CAISGTSGGPGDTQYF	TGTGCCATCAGCGGGACTAGCGGGGGTCCTGGGGATACGCAGTATTTT
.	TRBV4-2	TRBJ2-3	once	CASSQVLGGTQYF	TGTGCCAGCAGCCAGGTCTTAGGCGGTACGCAGTATTTT
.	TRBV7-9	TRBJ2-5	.	CASRSVPTAETQYF	TGTGCCTCCCGGTCTGTCCCGACGGCGGAGACCCAGTACTTC
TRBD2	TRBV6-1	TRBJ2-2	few	CASSPGLAGESGELFF	TGTGCCAGCAGCCCAGGGCTAGCGGGAGAATCCGGGGAGCTGTTTTTT
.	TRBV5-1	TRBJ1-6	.	CASSLTRGNSPLHF	TGCGCCAGCAGCTTGACCAGGGGTAATTCACCCCTCCACTTT
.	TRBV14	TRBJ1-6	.	CASSQEWPLEGNSPLHF	TGTGCCAGCAGCCAAGAATGGCCTTTGGAGGGAAATTCACCCCTCCACTTT
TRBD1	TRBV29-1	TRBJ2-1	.	CSVAQGASSYNEQFF	TGCAGCGTAGCACAGGGGGCAAGCTCCTACAATGAGCAGTTCTTC
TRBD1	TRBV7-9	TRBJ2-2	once	CASSSRTGVTGELFF	TGTGCCAGCAGCTCCCGGACAGGGGTCACCGGGGAGCTGTTTTTT
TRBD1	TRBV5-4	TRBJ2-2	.	CASSLVRTGTHTGELFF	TGTGCCAGCAGCTTGGTTAGGACAGGGACCCACACCGGGGAGCTGTTTTTT
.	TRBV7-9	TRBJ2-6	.	CASSPRRTVSSGANVLTF	TGTGCCAGCAGCCCTAGGCGGACAGTTAGTTCTGGGGCCAACGTCCTGACTTTC
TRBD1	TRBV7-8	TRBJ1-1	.	CASSPYRGAVFLEAFF	TGTGCCAGCAGCCCTTACAGGGGAGCGGTCTTCCTTGAAGCTTTCTTT
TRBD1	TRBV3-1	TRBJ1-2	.	CASSPAAGQGGVSYGYTF	TGTGCCAGCTCCCCAGCCGCGGGACAGGGGGGTGTCAGCTATGGTTACACCTTC
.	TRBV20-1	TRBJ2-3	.	CSAGGDSGEVDTQYF	TGCAGTGCTGGAGGAGATAGCGGAGAGGTAGATACGCAGTATTTT
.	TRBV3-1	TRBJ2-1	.	CASSHRISGTRNNEQFF	TGTGCCAGCAGCCATAGAATTTCCGGGACCCGTAACAATGAGCAGTTCTTC
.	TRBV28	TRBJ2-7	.	CASSSTESYEQYF	TGTGCCAGCAGTTCCACAGAATCCTACGAGCAGTACTTC
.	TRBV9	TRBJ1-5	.	CASSVGGGPDQPQHF	TGTGCCAGCAGCGTAGGGGGGGGACCCGATCAGCCCCAGCATTTT
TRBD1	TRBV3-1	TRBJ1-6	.	CASSYDRAGSPLHF	TGTGCCAGCAGCTATGACAGGGCAGGATCACCCCTCCACTTT
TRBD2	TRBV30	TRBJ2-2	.	CAWDSGRSAGELFF	TGTGCCTGGGATAGCGGGAGAAGCGCCGGGGAGCTGTTTTTT
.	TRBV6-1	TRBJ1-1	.	CASSPTRTVNTEAFF	TGTGCCAGCAGTCCGACTCGGACGGTTAACACTGAAGCTTTCTTT
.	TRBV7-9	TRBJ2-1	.	CASSRIGRDIAGVDEQFF	TGTGCCAGCAGTCGGATAGGGCGGGACATTGCGGGAGTGGATGAGCAGTTCTTC
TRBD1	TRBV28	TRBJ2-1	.	CASRHRGSSYNEQFF	TGTGCCAGCAGGCACAGGGGGAGCTCCTACAATGAGCAGTTCTTC
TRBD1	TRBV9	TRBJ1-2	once	CASSARQGITYGYTF	TGTGCCAGCAGCGCCCGACAGGGGATAACCTATGGCTACACCTTC
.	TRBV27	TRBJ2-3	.	CASSLEVNQPQYF	TGTGCCAGCAGTTTAGAGGTCAATCAGCCCCAGTATTTT
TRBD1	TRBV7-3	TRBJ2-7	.	CASSHPGGEQYF	TGTGCCAGCAGCCATCCAGGGGGCGAGCAGTACTTC
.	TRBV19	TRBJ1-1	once	CASSITASPTEAFF	TGTGCCAGTAGTATAACAGCAAGCCCCACTGAAGCTTTCTTT
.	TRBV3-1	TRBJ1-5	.	CASSQGLSGGVQPQHF	TGTGCCAGCAGCCAAGGATTATCGGGAGGGGTCCAGCCCCAGCATTTT
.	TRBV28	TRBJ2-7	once	CASSPTAGASYEQYF	TGTGCCAGCAGTCCGACTGCAGGGGCCTCCTACGAGCAGTACTTC
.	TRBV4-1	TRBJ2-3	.	CASSQEGQGIGDTQYF	TGCGCCAGCAGCCAAGAAGGGCAGGGTATTGGGGATACGCAGTATTTT
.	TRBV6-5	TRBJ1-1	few	CASSSGMNTEAFF	TGTGCCAGCAGCTCGGGGATGAACACTGAAGCTTTCTTT
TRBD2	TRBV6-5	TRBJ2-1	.	CASSYSSLAASGNEQFF	TGTGCCAGCAGTTACTCCTCCCTAGCGGCTTCAGGGAATGAGCAGTTCTTC
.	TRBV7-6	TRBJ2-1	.	CASSLVINEQFF	TGTGCCAGCAGCTTAGTAATAAATGAGCAGTTCTTC
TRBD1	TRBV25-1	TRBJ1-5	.	CASGQGASNQPQHF	TGTGCCAGTGGACAGGGGGCAAGCAATCAGCCCCAGCATTTT
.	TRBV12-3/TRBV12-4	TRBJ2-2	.	CASSLIVRRNTGELFF	TGTGCCAGCAGTTTGATCGTGCGGAGAAACACCGGGGAGCTGTTTTTT
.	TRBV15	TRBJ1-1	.	CATSLGTNTEAFF	TGTGCCACCAGCCTGGGGACGAACACTGAAGCTTTCTTT
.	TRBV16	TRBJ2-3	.	CASSFQSSDTQYF	TGTGCCAGCAGCTTCCAATCAAGTGATACGCAGTATTTT
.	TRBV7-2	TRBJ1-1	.	CASSLAEGFRGTEAFF	TGTGCCAGCAGCTTAGCCGAGGGTTTCAGGGGCACTGAAGCTTTCTTT
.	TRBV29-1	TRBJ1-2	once	CSVESLYGYTF	TGCAGCGTCGAGTCACTTTATGGCTACACCTTC
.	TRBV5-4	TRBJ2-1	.	CASSTGSHNEQFF	TGTGCCAGCAGCACCGGGAGTCACAATGAGCAGTTCTTC
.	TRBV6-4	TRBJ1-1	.	CASSDSTAGWLLF	TGTGCCAGCAGTGACTCGACCGCAGGGTGGTTACTCTTT
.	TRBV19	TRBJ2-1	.	CASSILAGEVNEQFF	TGTGCCAGTAGTATCCTGGCAGGGGAGGTTAATGAGCAGTTCTTC
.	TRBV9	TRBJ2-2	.	CASSVPDSPNTGELFF	TGTGCCAGCAGCGTCCCAGACAGCCCTAACACCGGGGAGCTGTTTTTT
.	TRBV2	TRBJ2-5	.	CASRAIRETQYF	TGTGCCAGCAGGGCAATACGGGAGACCCAGTACTTC
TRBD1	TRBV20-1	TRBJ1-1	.	CSLGTGTVNTEAFF	TGCAGCCTCGGAACCGGGACAGTGAACACTGAAGCTTTCTTT
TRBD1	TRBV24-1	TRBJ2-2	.	CATSDLQGSRGGELFF	TGTGCCACCAGTGATTTGCAAGGGTCCAGGGGGGGGGAGCTGTTTTTT
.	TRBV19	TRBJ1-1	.	CASSMGRGKTEAFF	TGTGCCAGTAGTATGGGGAGGGGGAAGACTGAAGCTTTCTTT
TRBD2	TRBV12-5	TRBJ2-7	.	CASGLVHDPRLAEKRCEQYF	TGTGCTAGTGGTTTGGTACATGATCCGAGACTAGCGGAGAAGCGGTGCGAGCAGTACTTC
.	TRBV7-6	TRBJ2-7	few	CASSLFGEVEQYF	TGTGCCAGCAGCTTATTCGGAGAAGTCGAGCAGTACTTC
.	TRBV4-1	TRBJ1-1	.	CASSQVMAGSVGRQAFF	TGCGCCAGCAGCCAAGTCATGGCGGGTTCGGTGGGGCGACAAGCTTTCTTT
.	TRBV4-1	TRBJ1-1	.	CASTLSDRNTEAFF	TGCGCCAGCACCCTCTCAGACAGGAACACTGAAGCTTTCTTT